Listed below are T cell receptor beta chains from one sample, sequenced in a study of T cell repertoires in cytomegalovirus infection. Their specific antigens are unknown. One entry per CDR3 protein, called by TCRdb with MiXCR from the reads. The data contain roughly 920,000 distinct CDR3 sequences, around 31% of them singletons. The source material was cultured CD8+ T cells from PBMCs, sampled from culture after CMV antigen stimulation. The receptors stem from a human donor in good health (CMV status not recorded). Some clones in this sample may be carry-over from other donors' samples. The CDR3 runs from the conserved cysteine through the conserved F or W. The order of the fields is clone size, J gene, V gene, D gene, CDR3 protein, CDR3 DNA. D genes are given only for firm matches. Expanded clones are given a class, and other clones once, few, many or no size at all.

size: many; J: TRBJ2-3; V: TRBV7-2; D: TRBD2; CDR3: CASSLRGVLDTQYF; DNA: TGTGCCAGCAGCTTGCGGGGGGTCTTAGATACGCAGTATTTT
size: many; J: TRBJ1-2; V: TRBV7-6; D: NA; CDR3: CASSPFGAAAGYTF; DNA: TGTGCCAGCAGCCCGTTTGGGGCAGCCGCTGGCTACACCTTC
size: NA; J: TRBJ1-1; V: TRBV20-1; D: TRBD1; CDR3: CSARDPSTGTLNTEAFF; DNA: TGCAGTGCTAGAGATCCGTCGACAGGGACCCTGAACACTGAAGCTTTCTTT
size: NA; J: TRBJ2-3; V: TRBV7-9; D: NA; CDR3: CASSQRGEDTQYF; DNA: TGTGCCAGCAGCCAAAGAGGGGAAGATACGCAGTATTTT
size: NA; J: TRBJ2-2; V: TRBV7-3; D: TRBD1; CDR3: CASSLETGVTGELFF; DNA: TGTGCCAGCAGCTTGGAGACAGGGGTTACCGGGGAGCTGTTTTTT
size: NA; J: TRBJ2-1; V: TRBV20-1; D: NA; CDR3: CSALEGKFF; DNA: TGCAGTGCCCTGGAGGGCAAGTTCTTC
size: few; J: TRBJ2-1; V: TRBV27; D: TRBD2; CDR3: CASSPPQLAGTEQFF; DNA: TGTGCCAGCAGTCCCCCCCAGCTAGCGGGGACTGAGCAGTTCTTC
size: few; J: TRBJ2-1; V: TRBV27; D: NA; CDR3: CASSLLPLLNNEQFF; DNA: TGTGCCAGCAGTCTACTTCCCCTCCTAAATAATGAGCAGTTCTTC
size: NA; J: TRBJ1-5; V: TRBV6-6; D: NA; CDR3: CASNPVFSNQPQHF; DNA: TGTGCCAGCAATCCGGTTTTTAGCAATCAGCCCCAGCATTTT
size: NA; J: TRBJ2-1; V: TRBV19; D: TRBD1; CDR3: CASSIVEGGPYNEQFF; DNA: TGTGCCAGTAGTATAGTAGAAGGGGGCCCCTACAATGAGCAGTTCTTC
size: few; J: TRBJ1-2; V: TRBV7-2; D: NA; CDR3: CASSPDPSGYTF; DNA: TGTGCCAGCAGCCCGGACCCGAGCGGCTACACCTTC
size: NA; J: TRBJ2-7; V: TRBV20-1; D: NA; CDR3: CSGAQVSSYEQYF; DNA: TGCAGTGGTGCCCAGGTCAGCTCCTACGAGCAGTACTTC
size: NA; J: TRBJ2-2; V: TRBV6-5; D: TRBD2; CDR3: CASSNWGGNTGELFF; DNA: TGTGCCAGCAGCAACTGGGGGGGAAACACCGGGGAGCTGTTTTTT
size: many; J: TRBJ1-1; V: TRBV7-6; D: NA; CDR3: CASRGASNTEAFF; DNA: TGTGCCTCCCGAGGGGCCTCGAACACTGAAGCTTTCTTT
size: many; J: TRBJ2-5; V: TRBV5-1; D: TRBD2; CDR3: CASSWGGASGPQETQYF; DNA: TGCGCCAGCAGCTGGGGTGGGGCTAGCGGGCCACAAGAGACCCAGTACTTC
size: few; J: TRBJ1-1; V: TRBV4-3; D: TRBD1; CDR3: CASSHSGTGGDTEAFF; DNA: TGCGCCAGCAGCCATTCCGGGACAGGGGGAGACACTGAAGCTTTCTTT
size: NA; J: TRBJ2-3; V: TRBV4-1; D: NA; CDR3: CASSQDKIGTDTQYF; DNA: TGCGCCAGCAGCCAAGATAAGATAGGCACAGATACGCAGTATTTT
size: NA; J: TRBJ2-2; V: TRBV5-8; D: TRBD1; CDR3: CASSFHETGGFFLPAGELFF; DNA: TGTGCCAGCAGCTTTCATGAAACAGGGGGCTTCTTCCTGCCAGCCGGGGAGCTGTTTTTT
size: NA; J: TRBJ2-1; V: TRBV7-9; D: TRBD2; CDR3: CASTTTAGVNNEQFF; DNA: TGTGCCAGCACCACGACAGCGGGGGTTAACAATGAGCAGTTCTTC
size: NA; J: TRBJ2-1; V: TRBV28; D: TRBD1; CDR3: CASSLQGAWSNEQFF; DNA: TGTGCCAGCAGCTTACAGGGGGCATGGAGCAATGAGCAGTTCTTC
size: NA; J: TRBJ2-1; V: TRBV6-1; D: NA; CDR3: CASRDMTAINEQFF; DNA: TGTGCCAGCAGGGACATGACAGCTATCAATGAGCAGTTCTTC
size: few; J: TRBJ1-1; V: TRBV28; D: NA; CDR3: CASSPTGWGTEAFF; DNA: TGTGCCAGCAGTCCTACAGGGTGGGGCACTGAAGCTTTCTTT
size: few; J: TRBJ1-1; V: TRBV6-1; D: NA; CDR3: CASSEARGIF; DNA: TGTGCCAGCAGTGAAGCACGGGGGATCTTT
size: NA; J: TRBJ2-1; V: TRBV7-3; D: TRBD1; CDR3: CASSPTSPDRGDEQFF; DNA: TGTGCCAGCAGCCCAACCTCCCCGGACAGGGGGGATGAGCAGTTCTTC
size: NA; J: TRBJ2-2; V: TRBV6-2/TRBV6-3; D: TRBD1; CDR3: CASSPRGGTGATGELFF; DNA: TGTGCCAGCAGTCCCCGTGGGGGGACAGGGGCCACCGGGGAGCTGTTTTTT
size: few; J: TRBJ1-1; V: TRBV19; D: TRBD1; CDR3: CASSGRDRWDTEAFF; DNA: TGTGCCAGTAGTGGACGGGACAGGTGGGACACTGAAGCTTTCTTT
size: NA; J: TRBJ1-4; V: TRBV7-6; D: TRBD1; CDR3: CASSSATGTGGKLFF; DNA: TGTGCCAGCAGCTCTGCAACCGGGACAGGGGGAAAACTGTTTTTT
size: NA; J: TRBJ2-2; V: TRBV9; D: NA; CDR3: CASSVATWGLNTGELFF; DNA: TGTGCCAGCAGCGTAGCTACTTGGGGTTTAAACACCGGGGAGCTGTTTTTT
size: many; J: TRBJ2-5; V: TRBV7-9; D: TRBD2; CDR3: CASRGGRGHSAEETQYF; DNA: TGTGCCAGCAGGGGGGGGAGGGGCCACTCTGCCGAAGAGACCCAGTACTTC
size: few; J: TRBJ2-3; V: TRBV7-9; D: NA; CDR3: CASSPNRQEDTQYF; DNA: TGTGCCAGCAGTCCAAACCGACAGGAAGATACGCAGTATTTT
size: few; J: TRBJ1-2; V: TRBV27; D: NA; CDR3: CASSFGGVYGYTF; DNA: TGTGCCAGCAGTTTTGGAGGGGTCTATGGCTACACCTTC
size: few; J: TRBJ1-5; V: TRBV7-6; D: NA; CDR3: CASRGDGNQPQHF; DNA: TGTGCCAGCAGGGGGGACGGAAATCAGCCCCAGCATTTT
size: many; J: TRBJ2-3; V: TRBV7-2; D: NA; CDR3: CASSTTEPGGVFSTDTQYF; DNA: TGTGCCAGCAGCACCACTGAACCAGGGGGGGTCTTCTCTACAGATACGCAGTATTTT
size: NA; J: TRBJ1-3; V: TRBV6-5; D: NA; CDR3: CASSYSTPGPGSGNTIYF; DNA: TGTGCCAGCAGTTACTCAACTCCGGGACCTGGCTCTGGAAACACCATATATTTT
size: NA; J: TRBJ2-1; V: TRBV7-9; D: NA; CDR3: CASSLRRGPVLRSEQFF; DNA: TGTGCCAGCAGCTTACGGAGGGGGCCAGTTCTACGGAGTGAGCAGTTCTTC
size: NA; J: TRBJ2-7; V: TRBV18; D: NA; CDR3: CASSPSDGGSYEQYF; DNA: TGTGCCAGCTCACCTTCAGACGGGGGATCCTACGAGCAGTACTTC
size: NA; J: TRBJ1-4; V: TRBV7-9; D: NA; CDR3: CASSSGQSGVEKLFF; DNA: TGTGCCAGCAGCTCGGGCCAGTCGGGGGTTGAAAAACTGTTTTTT
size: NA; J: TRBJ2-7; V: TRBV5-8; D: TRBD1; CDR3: CASSLRTGVNEQYF; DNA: TGTGCCAGCAGCTTGAGGACAGGGGTCAACGAGCAGTACTTC
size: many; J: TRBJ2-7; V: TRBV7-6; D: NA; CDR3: CASSLAFSYEQYF; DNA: TGTGCCAGCAGCTTGGCATTTTCCTACGAGCAGTACTTC